What follows is one T cell receptor (beta chain) and its context. Its antigen specificity is not known. No per-base quality is available; no much larger clone lies one base away. Sequenced on an Illumina NovaSeq 6000. cDNA libraries for TCRalpha and TCRbeta were prepared by 5'RACE using constant-segment primers, with sample barcodes and unique molecular identifiers added. RNA was extracted from every sample with Trizol reagent. Library amplification was performed in two PCR steps, and a second sample barcode and Illumina TruSeq adapters were introduced in the second step. Sequencing of the libraries was done on an Illumina NovaSeq, producing 2 x 150 bp paired-end reads. In the paper's pipeline: With migec v1.2.7, reads were demultiplexed and then collapsed into UMI-guided consensus sequences. Using mixcr v2.1.11, UMI consensuses were aligned to TRA and TRB V and J templates and then assembled into clonotypes. A clonotype was counted as expanded or contracted only if both edgeR and NoisET called the change significant, with noise models trained on biological replicates. For edgeR calls, the cutoffs were a false discovery rate-adjusted p below 0.01 and a log2 fold-change threshold of 1. As an exploratory analysis of dynamics, max-normalized trajectories of the 1000 most abundant clonotypes were examined with PCA combined with hierarchical clustering. Separately sequenced CD4+ and CD8+ repertoires were used to assign a CD4 or CD8 phenotype to each responding clone. The public reads were run again by TCRdb, first through fastp at Q25 and then through MiXCR, and only productive beta chains were kept. CDR3 protein sequences are deduplicated, and each keeps its most common genes and DNA. In this record, the V and J calls reflect TCRdb's handling and not the investigators' own analysis. For this sample there are approximately 340,000 distinct CDR3 sequences; about a sixth appear just once. 20% to 25% of the sample goes to the ten largest clones.

This record comes from a study of T-cell memory formation after mild COVID-19 (dated by TCRdb to about 2021). Context from the whole study: TCR sequence clusters from the two donors were found to be largely donor specific. The cohort comprised two young, previously healthy adult volunteers, one female and one male. Longitudinal TCRalpha and TCRbeta repertoire sequencing tracked T-cell clones expanding and contracting after mild COVID-19 in two donors.

The CDR3 numbers 15 residues from cysteine through phenylalanine. The CDR3 DNA has 45 bases and is translated from base 1. CDR1 and CDR2 (MGHRA, YSYEKL) derive from the germline V gene. At the junction V is shortened by 5 bases and J by 6 bases, with 19 bases in between. On the study overall, not on this receptor specifically: Some responding clones were detected in pre-infection memory, suggesting pre-existing cross-reactive memory T cells joined the SARS-CoV-2 response. Clones that contracted from day 15 to 85 showed balanced CD4/CD8 phenotypes, whereas a second wave of clones that expanded from day 15 to 37 leaned towards CD4+. The study included only a couple of mild cases, and larger cohorts that include severe cases with pre-infection samples were judged to be necessary. Contracting CD4+ clones turned up mainly in the CM and EM memory subsets, whereas EMRA was where CD8+ clones were enriched. SARS-CoV-2 specificity was not confirmed for the second-wave clones peaking on day 37.

Ficoll-Paque density gradient centrifugation was the method used to isolate PBMCs. Sample: PBMCs or a T cell subset sorted from them (not recorded which). The receptor chain draws on TRBV4-1 and TRBJ1-2; TRBD1 is a weak D gene call, 5 bases matching. The receptor was derived from a man aged 18 to 29 who had mild COVID-19 (a few samples of this study predate the infection). The sample titles of this study are shuffled in the database, so cell type and time point are left out; the donor was told from shared clones. The nucleotides are TGCGCCAGCAGCAACCCGGGACGCCCCTCTGATGGCTACACCTTC. The translation is CASSNPGRPSDGYTF.